What follows is one TCR beta chain and its context. This clone was seen only a few times. Its antigen is currently not known. Nothing much larger sits one base from this clone, and base qualities are not available. Donors formed part of the validation cohort, which comprised 120 subjects and was distinct from the first cohort of 666 subjects. Receptors were amplified or captured by the immunoSEQ multiplex PCR assay. The authors' analysis ran thus. A statistical classification framework was built for diagnosing cytomegalovirus status from the catalog of TCR beta chain sequences. Entries here come from immuneACCESS through TCRdb and include only in-frame sequences with V and J called. Some clones fail to appear in such tables; in the studies checked, an unresolved V gene covers under half of the shortfall, and the cause of the remainder is unknown. D and trimming come from the DNA, and the V and J calls and clone size come from that table. Recorded for this sample are about 130,000 clones; about 90% of them occurred a single time. The top ten hold less than 1.5% of the sample.

The sample comes from a study of cytomegalovirus exposure and HLA in healthy donors (dated 2017 in TCRdb). Study-level background: According to a later analysis, one platform produced both the roughly 110 validation repertoires and the approximately 670 repertoires of the first cohort. The study aimed to test whether cataloging public T cell receptors could reveal signatures of past pathogen exposure. A separate validation cohort of more than 100 different subjects was used in addition to the approximately 610-subject first cohort. High-throughput TCR immunosequencing, statistical association of individual TCRs with disease status, and machine learning were combined to predict cytomegalovirus infection status.

Via the germline V gene (reference sequence), CDR1 is MNHEY and CDR2 SMNVEV. The junction carries 6 bases between V and J, which are trimmed by 4 bases and 5 bases respectively. The CDR3 spans 11 residues, from the cysteine through the phenylalanine. Of the read, only the CDR3 DNA is kept; its 33 bases are in frame from base 1. The study at large found these results: The classifier was reported to diagnose cytomegalovirus status with high specificity and sensitivity in both the original cohort and the validation cohort. In a later analysis, TCRs clustered in the first cohort were found to also tend to co-occur in the roughly 120 validation repertoires, with 94% of cluster scores above 0. Most TCR sequences were seen in very few donors, while some public TCRs were found in many individuals. According to the authors, the approach could potentially be generalized to other disease states and immunological phenotypes. The study gave a list of about 160 TCR beta chains associated with cytomegalovirus. In vitro tests confirmed that a few of the cytomegalovirus-associated TCR beta chains recognize cytomegalovirus antigens. All 110 or so repertoires were used to score co-occurrence in the validation cohort in a later analysis, because that analysis had no HLA typing for the cohort.

This clonotype was obtained from a man aged 25 to 40 in good health and CMV-seronegative. The chain is assembled from TRBV27 and TRBJ2-7; TRBD1 is a possible D gene, resting on 5 matching bases. Source material: PBMCs. CDR3 loop: CASSWGDEQYF. The DNA is as follows: TGTGCCAGCAGTTGGGGCGACGAGCAGTACTTC.